This is a list of T cell receptor beta chains from one sample in a study of T cell clonotyping in hematopoietic cell transplantation. Repertoires were generated with immunoSEQ multiplex PCR, while TCRdb's copy carries only in-frame clones and drops some. The table lists about 16,000 clones, around 93% of them singletons. The input for sequencing was peripheral blood mononuclear cells, taken before stem cell transplant. These receptors were collected from a man between 18 and 35 years old with biphenotypic leukemia. Some clones in this sample may be carry-over from other donors' samples. Each CDR3 is given with its conserved first and last residue. The D gene is left open where the match is weak. Clone size appears in some rows only: once, few, many, or a class for an expanded clone.

len: 17
v_gene: TRBV9
j_gene: TRBJ2-7
abundance: NA
d_gene: TRBD2
CDR3nt: TGTGCCAGCAGCGTAGGACTAGCGGGGGCCTCGAGCTACGAGCAGTACTTC
CDR3aa: CASSVGLAGASSYEQYF

len: 13
v_gene: TRBV6-5
j_gene: TRBJ1-1
abundance: NA
d_gene: TRBD1
CDR3nt: TGTGCCAGCAGTTACCACAGGGGGACTGAAGCTTTCTTT
CDR3aa: CASSYHRGTEAFF

len: 13
v_gene: TRBV10-3
j_gene: TRBJ2-1
abundance: NA
d_gene: NA
CDR3nt: TGTGCCATCAGTGAGTCAGAGTTCGTTCCGCAGTTCTTC
CDR3aa: CAISESEFVPQFF

len: 14
v_gene: TRBV30
j_gene: TRBJ1-5
abundance: NA
d_gene: NA
CDR3nt: TGTGCCTTCGATCAAGGACGGAAAAATCAGCCCCAGCATTTT
CDR3aa: CAFDQGRKNQPQHF

len: 15
v_gene: TRBV9
j_gene: TRBJ1-2
abundance: NA
d_gene: NA
CDR3nt: TGTGCCAGCAGCGACCGACAGGCGCCCCTTCTCGGCTACACCTTC
CDR3aa: CASSDRQAPLLGYTF

len: 10
v_gene: TRBV25-1
j_gene: TRBJ2-3
abundance: NA
d_gene: NA
CDR3nt: TGTGCCACGCTAGGACATACGCAGTATTTT
CDR3aa: CATLGHTQYF

len: 17
v_gene: TRBV15
j_gene: TRBJ1-4
abundance: NA
d_gene: TRBD1
CDR3nt: TGTGCCACCAGCAGAGTCCCGGGACAGGCGGGCGGTGAAAAACTGTTTTTT
CDR3aa: CATSRVPGQAGGEKLFF

len: 13
v_gene: TRBV30
j_gene: TRBJ1-2
abundance: NA
d_gene: NA
CDR3nt: TGTGCCTTTACTTTGGGGTTTCACTATGGCTACACCTTC
CDR3aa: CAFTLGFHYGYTF

len: 15
v_gene: TRBV6-5
j_gene: TRBJ1-3
abundance: NA
d_gene: NA
CDR3nt: TGTGCCAGCAGTTCACAGGGACGTCGTGGAAACACCATATATTTT
CDR3aa: CASSSQGRRGNTIYF

len: 13
v_gene: TRBV11-2
j_gene: TRBJ2-1
abundance: NA
d_gene: NA
CDR3nt: TGTGCCAGCAGCTTAAGAGAGGGCGGTGAGCAGTTCTTC
CDR3aa: CASSLREGGEQFF

len: 18
v_gene: TRBV11-2
j_gene: TRBJ1-3
abundance: NA
d_gene: TRBD1
CDR3nt: TGTGCCAGCAGCCGAACCGGGACAGGCCTTTCGAGGGGAAACACCATATATTTT
CDR3aa: CASSRTGTGLSRGNTIYF

len: 19
v_gene: TRBV13
j_gene: TRBJ1-5
abundance: NA
d_gene: NA
CDR3nt: TGTGCCAGCAACTGTAGGGGAAAGGACAGTCATCAATCCAATCAGCCCCAGCATTTT
CDR3aa: CASNCRGKDSHQSNQPQHF

len: 10
v_gene: TRBV10-3
j_gene: TRBJ2-7
abundance: NA
d_gene: NA
CDR3nt: TGTGCCGCCGGCGATTACGAGCAGTACTTC
CDR3aa: CAAGDYEQYF

len: 14
v_gene: TRBV10-3
j_gene: TRBJ1-6
abundance: NA
d_gene: NA
CDR3nt: TGTGCCATCAGTGAGTCCCAAGGTGGTTCACCCCTCCACTTT
CDR3aa: CAISESQGGSPLHF

len: 13
v_gene: TRBV25-1
j_gene: TRBJ1-2
abundance: NA
d_gene: NA
CDR3nt: TGTGCCACCCAGGGGAGGGCTAACTATGGCTACACCTTC
CDR3aa: CATQGRANYGYTF

len: 14
v_gene: TRBV27
j_gene: TRBJ1-1
abundance: NA
d_gene: NA
CDR3nt: TGTGCCAGCGGCCTGCAGGGGATGAACACTGAAGCTTTCTTT
CDR3aa: CASGLQGMNTEAFF

len: 15
v_gene: TRBV7-9
j_gene: TRBJ1-2
abundance: NA
d_gene: NA
CDR3nt: TGTGCCAGCAGCTTAAAGGAGGGGGGCTCCTATGGCTACACCTTC
CDR3aa: CASSLKEGGSYGYTF

len: 13
v_gene: TRBV5-6
j_gene: TRBJ2-7
abundance: few
d_gene: NA
CDR3nt: TGTGCCAGCAGCTTTGGCAGGTCCTACGAGCAGTACTTC
CDR3aa: CASSFGRSYEQYF

len: 13
v_gene: TRBV6-5
j_gene: TRBJ2-7
abundance: NA
d_gene: TRBD2
CDR3nt: TGTGCCAGCCAAGTAGCGGGGCTATACGAGCAGTACTTC
CDR3aa: CASQVAGLYEQYF

len: 11
v_gene: TRBV5-6
j_gene: TRBJ2-7
abundance: NA
d_gene: NA
CDR3nt: TGTGCCAGCAGTCGGCTCTACGAGCAGTACTTC
CDR3aa: CASSRLYEQYF

len: 15
v_gene: TRBV30
j_gene: TRBJ2-7
abundance: NA
d_gene: NA
CDR3nt: TGTGCCTGGAGTGTTGGGCAGTCTTTTACCTACGAGCAGTACTTC
CDR3aa: CAWSVGQSFTYEQYF

len: 12
v_gene: TRBV30
j_gene: TRBJ1-1
abundance: NA
d_gene: NA
CDR3nt: TGTGCCTGGAGTGACCGACAGTATGAAGCTTTCTTT
CDR3aa: CAWSDRQYEAFF

len: 16
v_gene: TRBV19
j_gene: TRBJ1-1
abundance: NA
d_gene: NA
CDR3nt: TGTGCCAGTAACCCGGGACCGAAGAGGGGGAACACTGAAGCTTTCTTT
CDR3aa: CASNPGPKRGNTEAFF

len: 14
v_gene: TRBV7-9
j_gene: TRBJ1-2
abundance: NA
d_gene: TRBD1
CDR3nt: TGTGCCAGCAGCCCGGGACAGCCAAACTATGGCTACACCTTC
CDR3aa: CASSPGQPNYGYTF

len: 12
v_gene: TRBV29-1
j_gene: TRBJ1-1
abundance: NA
d_gene: NA
CDR3nt: TGCAGCGGAACCCACGGGAACACTGAAGCTTTCTTT
CDR3aa: CSGTHGNTEAFF

len: 14
v_gene: TRBV30
j_gene: TRBJ1-4
abundance: NA
d_gene: NA
CDR3nt: TGTGCCTGGAGTGACGGGCATGAAACCGAAAAACTGTTTTTT
CDR3aa: CAWSDGHETEKLFF

len: 17
v_gene: TRBV29-1
j_gene: TRBJ2-5
abundance: NA
d_gene: TRBD2
CDR3nt: TGCAGCGTGGCGAGGGTGTGGAGCGGGAGTGAGGGAGAGACCCAGTACTTC
CDR3aa: CSVARVWSGSEGETQYF

len: 15
v_gene: TRBV4-3
j_gene: TRBJ2-2
abundance: NA
d_gene: NA
CDR3nt: TGCGCCAGCACCACAACTAGGGGGGGCACCGGGGAGCTGTTTTTT
CDR3aa: CASTTTRGGTGELFF

len: 14
v_gene: TRBV6-5
j_gene: TRBJ1-1
abundance: NA
d_gene: NA
CDR3nt: TGTGCCAGCAGTTCCGGACTAATTTACACTGAAGCTTTCTTT
CDR3aa: CASSSGLIYTEAFF

len: 16
v_gene: TRBV5-6
j_gene: TRBJ2-3
abundance: NA
d_gene: TRBD1
CDR3nt: TGTGCCAGCAGCTCGCGTCGGGGACAGGGTGAAGATACGCAGTATTTT
CDR3aa: CASSSRRGQGEDTQYF

len: 13
v_gene: TRBV7-2
j_gene: TRBJ1-2
abundance: once
d_gene: NA
CDR3nt: TGTGCCAGCAGCTTAGCGGGGGTAAGCGGCTACACCTTC
CDR3aa: CASSLAGVSGYTF

len: 17
v_gene: TRBV19
j_gene: TRBJ1-6
abundance: NA
d_gene: TRBD1
CDR3nt: TGTGCCAGTAGTATTTTGGTCGACAGGGTATTACAGTCACCCCTCCACTTT
CDR3aa: CASSILVDRVLQSPLHF

len: 13
v_gene: TRBV30
j_gene: TRBJ1-5
abundance: once
d_gene: NA
CDR3nt: TGTGCCTGGAGTGTTGGCAGCGATCAGCCCCAGCATTTT
CDR3aa: CAWSVGSDQPQHF

len: 12
v_gene: TRBV30
j_gene: TRBJ2-3
abundance: NA
d_gene: NA
CDR3nt: TGTGCCTGTAAGGGCGGCACAGATACGCAGTATTTT
CDR3aa: CACKGGTDTQYF

len: 15
v_gene: TRBV19
j_gene: TRBJ1-3
abundance: NA
d_gene: TRBD1
CDR3nt: TGTGCCAGCGGAGGACAGGGGAGATCTGGAAACACCATATATTTT
CDR3aa: CASGGQGRSGNTIYF

len: 12
v_gene: TRBV29-1
j_gene: TRBJ2-7
abundance: NA
d_gene: TRBD2
CDR3nt: TGCAGCGTTGCTAGCGGGAACTACGAGCAGTACTTC
CDR3aa: CSVASGNYEQYF

len: 13
v_gene: TRBV9
j_gene: TRBJ1-1
abundance: once
d_gene: NA
CDR3nt: TGTGCCAGCAGCGGCTGGGGGAACACTGAAGCTTTCTTT
CDR3aa: CASSGWGNTEAFF

len: 13
v_gene: TRBV25-1
j_gene: TRBJ1-1
abundance: NA
d_gene: NA
CDR3nt: TGTGCCAGCAGTGAATGGGGGAACACTGAAGCTTTCTTT
CDR3aa: CASSEWGNTEAFF

len: 13
v_gene: TRBV28
j_gene: TRBJ1-5
abundance: NA
d_gene: NA
CDR3nt: TGTGCCAGCAGGGGTGGTAGCAATCAGCCCCAGCATTTT
CDR3aa: CASRGGSNQPQHF

len: 15
v_gene: TRBV6-5
j_gene: TRBJ2-1
abundance: NA
d_gene: NA
CDR3nt: TGTGCCAGCAGTTACTCCCCCCATGGGGGCGATGAGCAGTTCTTC
CDR3aa: CASSYSPHGGDEQFF

len: 18
v_gene: TRBV4-1
j_gene: TRBJ2-5
abundance: NA
d_gene: NA
CDR3nt: TGCGCCAGCAGCCAAGTAAACTTATTGCCGGACAGTCAAGAGACCCAGTACTTC
CDR3aa: CASSQVNLLPDSQETQYF

len: 19
v_gene: TRBV7-2
j_gene: TRBJ1-1
abundance: once
d_gene: NA
CDR3nt: TGTGCCAGCAGCTTAGTGGGGGTCAGGGCGGGAAAGATGAACACTGAAGCTTTCTTT
CDR3aa: CASSLVGVRAGKMNTEAFF

len: 14
v_gene: TRBV7-9
j_gene: TRBJ2-3
abundance: NA
d_gene: NA
CDR3nt: TGTGCCAGCAGCGCCCGAGGAGCAGAGAATACGCAGTATTTT
CDR3aa: CASSARGAENTQYF

len: 15
v_gene: TRBV9
j_gene: TRBJ2-7
abundance: NA
d_gene: NA
CDR3nt: TGTGCCAGCAGCCCTCACGAGGCGTTCTCCTACGAGCAGTACTTC
CDR3aa: CASSPHEAFSYEQYF

len: 13
v_gene: TRBV2
j_gene: TRBJ2-5
abundance: NA
d_gene: NA
CDR3nt: TGTGCCAGCAGCAGCCAGGTTGAAGAGACCCAGTACTTC
CDR3aa: CASSSQVEETQYF

len: 15
v_gene: TRBV5-4
j_gene: TRBJ1-5
abundance: NA
d_gene: TRBD1
CDR3nt: TGTGCCAGCAGCTTGGGGGGACAGATCAATCAGCCCCAGCATTTT
CDR3aa: CASSLGGQINQPQHF

len: 15
v_gene: TRBV10-2
j_gene: TRBJ2-3
abundance: NA
d_gene: TRBD2
CDR3nt: TGCGCCAGCAGTGAGGGTAGCGGGCACACAGATACGCAGTATTTT
CDR3aa: CASSEGSGHTDTQYF

len: 16
v_gene: TRBV2
j_gene: TRBJ2-3
abundance: NA
d_gene: NA
CDR3nt: TGTGCCAGCAGTGATCGGGTCAGGCCTAGCACAGATACGCAGTATTTT
CDR3aa: CASSDRVRPSTDTQYF

len: 19
v_gene: TRBV15
j_gene: TRBJ2-3
abundance: NA
d_gene: TRBD2
CDR3nt: TGTGCCACCAGCAGAGATCGGGCCCTTCGAGGGGAGGGAACAGATACGCAGTATTTT
CDR3aa: CATSRDRALRGEGTDTQYF

len: 12
v_gene: TRBV2
j_gene: TRBJ2-7
abundance: once
d_gene: NA
CDR3nt: TGTGCCAGCAGTCCCAGCTCCTACGAGCAGTACTTC
CDR3aa: CASSPSSYEQYF

len: 15
v_gene: TRBV7-2
j_gene: TRBJ1-1
abundance: NA
d_gene: TRBD1
CDR3nt: TGTGCCAGCAGCTTCGGGACAGGTGGCTTTCGGTCAGCTTTCTTT
CDR3aa: CASSFGTGGFRSAFF

len: 14
v_gene: TRBV11-2
j_gene: TRBJ1-1
abundance: NA
d_gene: NA
CDR3nt: TGTGCCAGCAGCTTAGTGGACGTGGGTCTTGAAGCTTTCTTT
CDR3aa: CASSLVDVGLEAFF

len: 14
v_gene: TRBV2
j_gene: TRBJ1-2
abundance: NA
d_gene: NA
CDR3nt: TGTGCCAGCAGTGAAGCACCCCCCCCACGAGGCTACACCTTC
CDR3aa: CASSEAPPPRGYTF

len: 12
v_gene: TRBV19
j_gene: TRBJ1-2
abundance: NA
d_gene: NA
CDR3nt: TGTGCCAGTAGTTGGAGGGGCTATGGCTACACCTTC
CDR3aa: CASSWRGYGYTF

len: 13
v_gene: TRBV7-9
j_gene: TRBJ1-1
abundance: few
d_gene: NA
CDR3nt: TGTGCCAGCAGACACAGGGTGGACACTGAAGCTTTCTTT
CDR3aa: CASRHRVDTEAFF

len: 13
v_gene: TRBV5-6
j_gene: TRBJ2-7
abundance: NA
d_gene: TRBD1
CDR3nt: TGTGCCAGCAGCTGGGGACAGGGCTACGAGCAGTACTTC
CDR3aa: CASSWGQGYEQYF

len: 13
v_gene: TRBV5-4
j_gene: TRBJ1-2
abundance: NA
d_gene: NA
CDR3nt: TGTGCCAGCAGCTTTGCCGGACGCTATGGCTACACCTTC
CDR3aa: CASSFAGRYGYTF

len: 13
v_gene: TRBV6-5
j_gene: TRBJ1-1
abundance: NA
d_gene: NA
CDR3nt: TGTGCCAGCAGTTACTCGGCCTACACTGAAGCTTTCTTT
CDR3aa: CASSYSAYTEAFF